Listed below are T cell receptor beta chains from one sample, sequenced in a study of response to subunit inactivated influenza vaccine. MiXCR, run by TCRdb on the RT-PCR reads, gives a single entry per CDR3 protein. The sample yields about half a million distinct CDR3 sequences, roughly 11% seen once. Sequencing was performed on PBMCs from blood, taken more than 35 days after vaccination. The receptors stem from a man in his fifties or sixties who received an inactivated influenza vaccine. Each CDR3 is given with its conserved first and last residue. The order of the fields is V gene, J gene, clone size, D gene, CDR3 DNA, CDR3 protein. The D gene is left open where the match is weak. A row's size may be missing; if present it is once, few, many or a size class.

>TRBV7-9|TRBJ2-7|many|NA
TGTGCCAGCAGCCCGGGGACGGCCACCTACGAGCAGTACTTC
CASSPGTATYEQYF
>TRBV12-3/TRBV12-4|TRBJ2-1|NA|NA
TGTGCCAGCAGTGGGGCGTGGGCAAACAATGAGCAGTTCTTC
CASSGAWANNEQFF
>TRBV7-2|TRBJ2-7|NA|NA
TGTGCCAGCAGCACGACAGTCTCCTACGAGCAGTACTTC
CASSTTVSYEQYF
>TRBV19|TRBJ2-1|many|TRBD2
TGTGCCAGTAGGATAGCGGGAGGTAACTTTAATGAGCAGTTCTTC
CASRIAGGNFNEQFF
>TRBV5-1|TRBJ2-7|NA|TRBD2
TGCGCCAGCAGCTTGCGGTTACTAGCGGGGGGCCCCGCCTACGAGCAGTACTTC
CASSLRLLAGGPAYEQYF
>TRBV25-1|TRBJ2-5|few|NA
TGTGCCCCCAGTGAGGGGGGAAGTGGGGAAGAGACCCAGTACTTC
CAPSEGGSGEETQYF
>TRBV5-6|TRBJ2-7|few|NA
TGTGCCAGCAGCGAAGACGGAATCTTCTCCTACGAGCAGTACTTC
CASSEDGIFSYEQYF
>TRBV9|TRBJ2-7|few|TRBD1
TGTGCCAGCAGCGGCACCGGGACAGGAGGTTGGAACGAGCAGTACTTC
CASSGTGTGGWNEQYF
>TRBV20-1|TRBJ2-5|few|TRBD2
TGCAGTGCTATGTCGACTAGCGGGGGAGAGACCCAGTACTTC
CSAMSTSGGETQYF
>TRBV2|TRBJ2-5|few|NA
TGTGCCAGCAGGCGGACTGGAGAGACCCAGTACTTC
CASRRTGETQYF
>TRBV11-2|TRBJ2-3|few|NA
TGTGCCAGCAGGTTCGGACAGACAGATACGCAGTATTTT
CASRFGQTDTQYF
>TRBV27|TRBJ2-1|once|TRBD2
TGTGCCAGCAGTTTCTTCCCGGGGGGGCCCCATGAGCAGTTCTTC
CASSFFPGGPHEQFF
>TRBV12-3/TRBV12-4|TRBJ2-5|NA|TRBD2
TGTGCCAGCAGTCCCTCTCGGGGGGGCCTGGAGACCCAGTACTTC
CASSPSRGGLETQYF
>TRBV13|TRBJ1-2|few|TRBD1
TGTGCCAGCAGCTTAGTTCGGACAGGGGAAGATGGCTACACCTTC
CASSLVRTGEDGYTF
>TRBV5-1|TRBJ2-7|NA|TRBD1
TGCGCCAGCAGGTCTGAACCGGGACAGGGGACCTACGAGCAGTACTTC
CASRSEPGQGTYEQYF
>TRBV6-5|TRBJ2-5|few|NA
TGTGCCAGCAGTTACTCATCCCAGGGCAGACAAGAGACCCAGTACTTC
CASSYSSQGRQETQYF
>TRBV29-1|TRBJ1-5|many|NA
TGCAGCGTTCGGGACTCGAGCAATCAGCCCCAGCATTTT
CSVRDSSNQPQHF
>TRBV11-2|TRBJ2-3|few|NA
TGTGCCAGCAGCCAGGGGTCGGATACGCAGTATTTT
CASSQGSDTQYF
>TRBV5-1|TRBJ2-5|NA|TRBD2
TGCGCCAGCAGCTGGGTAGCGGGCCCTCAAGAGACCCAGTACTTC
CASSWVAGPQETQYF
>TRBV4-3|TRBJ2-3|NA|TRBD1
TGCGCCAGCAGCCAACGACAGGGGGCGTTAGATACGCAGTATTTT
CASSQRQGALDTQYF
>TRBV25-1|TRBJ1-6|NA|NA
TGTGCCAGCAGAGAACAGACAAATTCACCCCTCCACTTT
CASREQTNSPLHF
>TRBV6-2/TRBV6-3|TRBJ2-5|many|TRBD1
TGTGCCAGCAGTATCGGACAGGCCCAAGAGACCCAGTACTTC
CASSIGQAQETQYF
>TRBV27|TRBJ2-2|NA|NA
TGTGCCAGCAGTCCCCTTTTTGTAGCCGGGGAGCTGTTTTTT
CASSPLFVAGELFF
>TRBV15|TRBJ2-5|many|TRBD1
TGTGCCACCAGCAGAGTTTACAGGGGGCGCGGGGAGACCCAGTACTTC
CATSRVYRGRGETQYF
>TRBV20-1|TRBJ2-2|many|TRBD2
TGCAGTGCTAGAGATTTGCGGGGGATGACCGGGGAGCTGTTTTTT
CSARDLRGMTGELFF
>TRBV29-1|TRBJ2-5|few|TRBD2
TGCAGCGTTGAAGGGACTAGCGGGACCAAGACCCAGTACTTC
CSVEGTSGTKTQYF
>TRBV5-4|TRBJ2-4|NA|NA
TGTGCCAGCAGCTTGGGAGGCGGCTTACTTCTAGCCAAAAACATTCAGTACTTC
CASSLGGGLLLAKNIQYF
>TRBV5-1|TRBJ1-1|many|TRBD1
TGCGCCAGCAGCTTCGGACAGGGGAACACTGAAGCTTTCTTT
CASSFGQGNTEAFF
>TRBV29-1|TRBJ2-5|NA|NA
TGCAGCGTATACGAGGGTGGGGAGACCCAGTACTTC
CSVYEGGETQYF
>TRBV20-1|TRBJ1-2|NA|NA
TGCAGTGCTCGACAGAGGGGCATGGTAAATGGCTACACCTTC
CSARQRGMVNGYTF
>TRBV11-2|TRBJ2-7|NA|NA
TGTGCCAGCAGCTTAGAATTTTCAGGGATATCCTCCTACGAGCAGTACTTC
CASSLEFSGISSYEQYF
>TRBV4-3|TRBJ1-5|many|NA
TGCGCCAGCAGCCAAGGGACAGCTAGCAATCAGCCCCAGCATTTT
CASSQGTASNQPQHF
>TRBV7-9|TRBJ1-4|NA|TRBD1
TGTGCCAGCAGCTTGGGACAGGGGATACAGAAACTGTTTTTT
CASSLGQGIQKLFF
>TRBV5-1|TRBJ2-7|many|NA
TGCGCCAGCAGGGGGGTGGCCTACGAGCAGTACTTC
CASRGVAYEQYF
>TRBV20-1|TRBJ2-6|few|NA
TGCAGTGCTAGAGCATCTCCGGGGGCTGACTCTGGGGCCAACGTCCTGACTTTC
CSARASPGADSGANVLTF
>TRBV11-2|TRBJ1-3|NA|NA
TGTGCCAGCAGCTCATTACGCCGGGGGGCGTCAATTGGAAACACCATATATTTT
CASSSLRRGASIGNTIYF